This T cell receptor beta chain comes out of a study of T cell repertoires in cytomegalovirus infection. Points on this clonotype: The target antigen is unknown.

In TCRdb, the reads were re-called with MiXCR into one record per CDR3 protein. The sample has some 220,000 distinct CDR3 sequences, about 38% seen once. The J segment lost 3 bases and the V segment lost 6 bases, leaving 13 bases of the junction unmatched. The CDR3 has 15 amino acids. Per the germline V gene, CDR1 is DFQATT and CDR2 is SNEGSKA (reference sequence). The material sequenced was CD8+ T cells from cultured PBMCs, taken from culture after CMV antigen stimulation. The chain couples TRBV20-1 to TRBJ1-2; 7 bases map to TRBD1. The source of this sequence is a human donor in good health (CMV status not recorded). Some clones in this sample may be carry-over from other donors' samples. CDR3 region: CSAKTGAAFDYGYTF. CDR3 DNA sequence: TGCAGTGCGAAAACAGGGGCCGCCTTTGACTATGGCTACACCTTC.